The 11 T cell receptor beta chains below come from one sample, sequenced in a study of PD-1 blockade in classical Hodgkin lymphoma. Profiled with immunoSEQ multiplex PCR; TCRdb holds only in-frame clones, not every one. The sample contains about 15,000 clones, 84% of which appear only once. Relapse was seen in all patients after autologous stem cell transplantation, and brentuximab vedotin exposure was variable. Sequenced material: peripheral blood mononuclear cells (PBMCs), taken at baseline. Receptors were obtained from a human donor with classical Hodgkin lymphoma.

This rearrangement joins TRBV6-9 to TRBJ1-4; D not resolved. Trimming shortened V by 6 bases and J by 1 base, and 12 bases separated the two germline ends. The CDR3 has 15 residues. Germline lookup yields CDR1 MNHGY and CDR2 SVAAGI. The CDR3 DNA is TGTGCCAGCAGGAGGTTGGGAGAAACTAATGAAAAACTGTTTTTT. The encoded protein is CASRRLGETNEKLFF.

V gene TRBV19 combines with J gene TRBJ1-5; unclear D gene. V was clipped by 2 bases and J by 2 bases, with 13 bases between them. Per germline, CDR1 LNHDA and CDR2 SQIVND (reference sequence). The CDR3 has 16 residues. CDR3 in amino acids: CASSIPLGFGNQPQHF. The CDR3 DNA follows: TGTGCCAGTAGTATACCTCTGGGTTTCGGCAATCAGCCCCAGCATTTT.

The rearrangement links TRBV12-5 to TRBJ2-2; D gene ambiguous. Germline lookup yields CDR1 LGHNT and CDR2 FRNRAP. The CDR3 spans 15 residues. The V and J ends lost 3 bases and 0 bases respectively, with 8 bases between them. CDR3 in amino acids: CASGFGSSNTGELFF. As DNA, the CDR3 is TGTGCTAGTGGTTTCGGTTCGTCGAACACCGGGGAGCTGTTTTTT.

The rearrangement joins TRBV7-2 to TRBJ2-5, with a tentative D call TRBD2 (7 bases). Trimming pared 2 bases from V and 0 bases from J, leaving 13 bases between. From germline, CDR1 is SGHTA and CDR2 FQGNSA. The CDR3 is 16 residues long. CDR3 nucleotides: TGTGCCAGCAGCTTATCCGGGGGGCGGGACCAAGAGACCCAGTACTTC. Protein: CASSLSGGRDQETQYF.

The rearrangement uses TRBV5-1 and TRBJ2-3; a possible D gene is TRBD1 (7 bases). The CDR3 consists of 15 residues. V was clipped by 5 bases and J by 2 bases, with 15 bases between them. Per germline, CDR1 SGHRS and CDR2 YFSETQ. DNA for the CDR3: TGCGCCAGCAGAATGGGGGGACAGCCCACAGATACGCAGTATTTT. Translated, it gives CASRMGGQPTDTQYF.

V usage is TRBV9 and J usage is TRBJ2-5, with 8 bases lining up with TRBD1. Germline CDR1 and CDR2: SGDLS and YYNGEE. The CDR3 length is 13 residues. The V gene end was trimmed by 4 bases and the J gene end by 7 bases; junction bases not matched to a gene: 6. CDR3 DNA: TGTGCCAGCAGCCCCGTCCAGGGGGCGACCCAGTACTTC. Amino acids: CASSPVQGATQYF. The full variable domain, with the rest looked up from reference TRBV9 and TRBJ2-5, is DSGVTQTPKHLITATGQRVTLRCSPRSGDLSVYWYQQSLDQGLQFLIQYYNGEERAKGNILERFSAQQFPDLHSELNLSSLELGDSALYFCASSPVQGATQYFGPGTRLLVL.

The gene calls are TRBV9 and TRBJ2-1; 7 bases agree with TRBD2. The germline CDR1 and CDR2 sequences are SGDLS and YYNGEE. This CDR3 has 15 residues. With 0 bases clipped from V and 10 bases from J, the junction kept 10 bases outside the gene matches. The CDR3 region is CASSVDGRRGGEQFF. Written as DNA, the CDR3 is TGTGCCAGCAGCGTAGACGGGAGGAGGGGCGGGGAGCAGTTCTTC.

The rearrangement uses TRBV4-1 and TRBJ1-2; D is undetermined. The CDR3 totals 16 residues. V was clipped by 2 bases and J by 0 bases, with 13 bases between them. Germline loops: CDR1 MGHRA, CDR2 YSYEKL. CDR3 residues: CASSQTLGRSNYGYTF. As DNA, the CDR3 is TGCGCCAGCAGCCAAACCTTGGGCCGCTCTAACTATGGCTACACCTTC.

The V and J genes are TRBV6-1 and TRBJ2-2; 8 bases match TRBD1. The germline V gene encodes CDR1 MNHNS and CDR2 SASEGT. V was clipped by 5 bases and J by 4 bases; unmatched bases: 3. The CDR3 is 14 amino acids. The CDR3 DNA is TGTGCCAGCAGTCTGGGACAGGCCACCGGGGAGCTGTTTTTT. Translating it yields CASSLGQATGELFF.

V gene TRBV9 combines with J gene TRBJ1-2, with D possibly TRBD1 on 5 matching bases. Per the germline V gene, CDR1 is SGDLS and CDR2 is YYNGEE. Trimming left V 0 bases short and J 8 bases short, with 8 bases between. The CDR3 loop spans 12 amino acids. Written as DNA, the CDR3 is TGTGCCAGCAGCGTAGTCGGGGGAGGCTACACCTTC. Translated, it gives CASSVVGGGYTF.

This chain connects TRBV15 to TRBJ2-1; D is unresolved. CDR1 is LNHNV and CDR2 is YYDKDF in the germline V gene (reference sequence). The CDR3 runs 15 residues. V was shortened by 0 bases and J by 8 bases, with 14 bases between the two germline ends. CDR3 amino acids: CATSRDAQVVDEQFF. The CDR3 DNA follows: TGTGCCACCAGCAGAGATGCCCAGGTGGTCGATGAGCAGTTCTTC.